This T cell receptor (beta chain) emerged from a study of identical twins. This clonotype was counted many times. V lost 6 bases to trimming and J lost 1 base; unmatched junction nucleotides: 4. The CDR3 totals 14 residues. TCRdb passed the 5' RACE reads through MiXCR, listing each CDR3 protein once. The sample shows about 900,000 distinct CDR3 sequences, roughly an eighth of them seen only once. The sample was also linked to a second study, of yellow fever vaccine responses in identical twins.

The sample comprised PBMCs. The chain couples TRBV12-3 or TRBV12-4 to TRBJ2-3; 7 bases are shared with TRBD2. The sequence came from a woman aged 18-29 years in good health. The CDR3, as DNA: TGTGCCAGCAGCCTCACTAGCGGCACAGATACGCAGTATTTT. Its protein product is CASSLTSGTDTQYF.